These T cell receptor beta chains were read from a single sample in a study of T cell repertoires in cytomegalovirus infection. Their recognized antigens are unknown. TCRdb re-called the reads through MiXCR, storing one row per CDR3 protein. The top ten clones hold around 14% of a sample with some 800,000 distinct CDR3 sequences, around 29% of them seen once. Sequenced here: cultured CD8+ T cells from PBMCs, sampled from culture after CMV antigen stimulation. Receptor source: a human donor in good health (CMV status not recorded). Some clones in this sample may be carry-over from other donors' samples. Each CDR3 is given with its conserved first and last residue. Fields, in order: CDR3 protein, CDR3 DNA, D gene, V gene, J gene, clone size. D genes are given only for firm matches. Clone size is given for some rows only: seen once, a few or many times, or a class if the clone is expanded.

CASRLLALETQYF	TGTGCCAGCAGGCTTCTAGCGTTAGAGACCCAGTACTTC	-	TRBV6-5	TRBJ2-5	-
CASSPEGGLGTEAFF	TGTGCCAGCAGCCCCGAGGGGGGGCTGGGCACTGAAGCTTTCTTT	-	TRBV7-8	TRBJ1-1	-
CASSPGTGDYYGYTF	TGTGCCAGCTCACCTGGGACAGGGGATTACTATGGCTACACCTTC	TRBD1	TRBV18	TRBJ1-2	once
CASSAREYYGYTF	TGTGCCAGCAGTGCTCGGGAGTACTATGGCTACACCTTC	-	TRBV12-3/TRBV12-4	TRBJ1-2	-
CASSPDLNPYNEQFF	TGTGCCAGCAGCCCGGATTTAAACCCCTACAATGAGCAGTTCTTC	-	TRBV28	TRBJ2-1	-
CASSFTGTGESTEAFF	TGTGCCAGCAGTTTTACCGGGACAGGGGAGAGTACTGAAGCTTTCTTT	TRBD1	TRBV27	TRBJ1-1	-
CACGTAAYNEQFF	TGTGCCTGCGGGACAGCCGCCTACAATGAGCAGTTCTTC	-	TRBV7-8	TRBJ2-1	many
CSADRVFLLNSPLHF	TGCAGCGCGGACAGGGTGTTCCTCCTTAATTCACCCCTCCACTTT	TRBD1	TRBV29-1	TRBJ1-6	-
CASRDGYYEQYF	TGTGCCAGCAGGGACGGTTACTACGAGCAGTACTTC	-	TRBV2	TRBJ2-7	-
CASSHGDGYTF	TGTGCCAGCAGTCACGGGGACGGCTACACCTTC	-	TRBV6-6	TRBJ1-2	-
CASSSESGGLSTDTQYF	TGTGCCAGCAGTTCTGAGTCGGGGGGCCTAAGCACAGATACGCAGTATTTT	-	TRBV27	TRBJ2-3	few
CASSELSRDHGNQPQHF	TGTGCCAGCAGTGAATTAAGCCGGGACCATGGCAATCAGCCCCAGCATTTT	-	TRBV6-1	TRBJ1-5	-
CASSPTVATPTDTQYF	TGTGCCAGCAGTCCTACGGTAGCGACTCCGACAGATACGCAGTATTTT	-	TRBV27	TRBJ2-3	-
CAISELESSYNEQFF	TGTGCCATCAGTGAGTTGGAAAGCTCCTACAATGAGCAGTTCTTC	-	TRBV10-3	TRBJ2-1	-
CASSYFLDSLNTEAFF	TGTGCCAGCAGTTACTTTCTAGACAGTTTGAACACTGAAGCTTTCTTT	-	TRBV6-2/TRBV6-3	TRBJ1-1	-
CAISEGTGRRNTIYF	TGTGCCATCAGTGAGGGGACAGGGAGAAGGAACACCATATATTTT	TRBD1	TRBV10-3	TRBJ1-3	-
CASSFHRDRGGKTQYF	TGTGCCAGCAGCTTTCACCGGGACAGGGGCGGGAAGACCCAGTACTTC	TRBD1	TRBV7-6	TRBJ2-5	-
CASSFALAGDNEQFF	TGTGCCAGCAGCTTTGCACTAGCGGGGGACAATGAGCAGTTCTTC	TRBD2	TRBV7-6	TRBJ2-1	-
CASSVRGGLNNEQFF	TGTGCCAGCAGCGTGCGGGGGGGCCTCAATAATGAGCAGTTCTTC	TRBD2	TRBV7-9	TRBJ2-1	few
CASSQDGTVEKLFF	TGTGCCAGCAGCCAAGACGGGACAGTCGAAAAACTGTTTTTT	TRBD1	TRBV3-1	TRBJ1-4	-
CASSLRTTEAFF	TGTGCCAGCAGTTTAAGGACCACTGAAGCTTTCTTT	-	TRBV13	TRBJ1-1	many
CASSSHGESPLHF	TGTGCCAGCTCCAGCCACGGGGAATCACCCCTCCACTTT	-	TRBV6-1	TRBJ1-6	few
CASSGPGSGELFF	TGTGCCAGCAGTGGCCCGGGGTCGGGGGAGCTGTTTTTT	-	TRBV2	TRBJ2-2	-
CASSAEGGVFTDTQYF	TGTGCCAGCAGCGCCGAGGGCGGAGTATTCACAGATACGCAGTATTTT	-	TRBV7-8	TRBJ2-3	many
CASSLWGGTLDTDTQYF	TGTGCCAGCAGCTTGTGGGGAGGTACTCTGGACACAGATACGCAGTATTTT	-	TRBV11-2	TRBJ2-3	few
CASNIGQAFNEQFF	TGTGCCAGTAACATAGGACAGGCTTTTAATGAGCAGTTCTTC	TRBD1	TRBV19	TRBJ2-1	few
CASSLEKGSPAGELFF	TGTGCCAGCAGCTTGGAGAAAGGATCCCCCGCCGGGGAGCTGTTTTTT	-	TRBV5-5	TRBJ2-2	-
CAIRWSGHLPGANVLTF	TGTGCCATCAGGTGGTCGGGACACCTCCCTGGGGCCAACGTCCTGACTTTC	-	TRBV10-3	TRBJ2-6	-
CASSSRLAGRHTDTQYF	TGTGCCAGCAGTTCGCGACTAGCGGGGAGGCACACAGATACGCAGTATTTT	TRBD2	TRBV28	TRBJ2-3	-
CASLVNPAGGTEAFF	TGTGCCAGCCTGGTTAATCCCGCAGGGGGCACTGAAGCTTTCTTT	TRBD1	TRBV12-3/TRBV12-4	TRBJ1-1	few
CASSARTGLDEQFF	TGCGCCAGCAGCGCAAGGACAGGGTTGGATGAGCAGTTCTTC	TRBD1	TRBV5-1	TRBJ2-1	once
CASSLAQGVGNEQFF	TGTGCCAGCAGCTTGGCCCAGGGGGTGGGGAATGAGCAGTTCTTC	TRBD1	TRBV5-4	TRBJ2-1	-
CASSGTGGQETQYF	TGTGCCAGCAGTGGCACAGGCGGACAAGAGACCCAGTACTTC	-	TRBV25-1	TRBJ2-5	-
CASSLRLGSSGNTIYF	TGTGCCAGCAGCCTCCGACTCGGGAGCTCTGGAAACACCATATATTTT	-	TRBV11-3	TRBJ1-3	-
CASSIGGNPYNEQFF	TGTGCCAGTAGTATCGGAGGAAATCCCTACAATGAGCAGTTCTTC	-	TRBV19	TRBJ2-1	few
CASVGRVWLSTDMQYF	TGTGCCAGCGTGGGCAGGGTCTGGCTTAGCACAGATATGCAGTATTTT	-	TRBV6-6	TRBJ2-3	-
CASSNPRRGLNTEAFF	TGCGCCAGCAGCAACCCTCGCAGGGGGTTGAACACTGAAGCTTTCTTT	TRBD1	TRBV5-1	TRBJ1-1	-
CASKGSGGYTF	TGTGCCAGCAAAGGGAGCGGCGGCTACACCTTC	-	TRBV6-6	TRBJ1-2	-
CASSEQADRTYEQYF	TGTGCCAGCAGCGAGCAAGCGGATAGAACCTACGAGCAGTACTTC	-	TRBV7-9	TRBJ2-7	few
CASSPERGWAKNIQYF	TGTGCCAGTAGTCCAGAACGGGGTTGGGCCAAAAACATTCAGTACTTC	-	TRBV19	TRBJ2-4	-
CASSFESGELFF	TGTGCCAGCAGCTTCGAGTCCGGGGAGCTGTTTTTT	-	TRBV7-3	TRBJ2-2	-
CASSPPGTGESGYGYTF	TGTGCCAGCAGCCCCCCTGGGACAGGCGAGAGTGGCTATGGCTACACCTTC	TRBD1	TRBV7-9	TRBJ1-2	-
CASSLESRWSGGAYGYTF	TGTGCCAGCAGCTTAGAGAGTAGGTGGTCAGGGGGCGCGTATGGCTACACCTTC	TRBD1	TRBV7-6	TRBJ1-2	many
CASSFRAGGGYNSPLHF	TGTGCCAGCAGCTTTAGGGCAGGGGGCGGTTATAATTCACCCCTCCACTTT	TRBD1	TRBV7-2	TRBJ1-6	few
CASSPGHPAIGYTF	TGTGCCAGCAGCCCTGGACATCCGGCTATTGGCTACACCTTC	-	TRBV9	TRBJ1-2	few
CASSHQGFGELFF	TGCGCCAGCAGCCATCAGGGCTTTGGGGAGCTGTTTTTT	-	TRBV4-1	TRBJ2-2	-
CSARAVGQGMTYEQYF	TGCAGTGCTAGAGCCGTCGGACAGGGGATGACCTACGAGCAGTACTTC	TRBD1	TRBV20-1	TRBJ2-7	few
CASSQVGGGSSEQFF	TGCGCCAGCAGCCAAGTTGGGGGTGGTTCCAGTGAGCAGTTCTTC	-	TRBV4-3	TRBJ2-1	-
CASSFRDHEQPQHF	TGTGCCAGTAGTTTTCGGGACCACGAGCAGCCCCAGCATTTT	-	TRBV19	TRBJ1-5	-